These 10 T cell receptor beta chains were all obtained from the same sample, sequenced in a study of T-cell reconstitution after alpha-beta-depleted transplantation in children. Unique molecular identifiers featured in how the TCRbeta library was prepared. MiXCR, run by TCRdb on the PCR reads, gives a single entry per CDR3 protein. Of about 610,000 distinct CDR3 sequences detected, over 9.5% appear once; the ten largest clones hold around 4%. The source material was PBMCs from the stem cell graft donor, sampled from the stem cell graft. All receptors come from a human donor who donated a stem cell graft to a child with acute myeloid leukemia.

This clonotype was seen many times. The chain carries TRBV6-1 and TRBJ1-6; D may be TRBD1 (6 bases). The CDR3 covers 15 residues. Per the germline V gene, CDR1 is MNHNS and CDR2 is SASEGT. V lost 2 bases and J 6 bases, leaving 11 bases between the germline ends. The CDR3 reads CASSELDSLNSPLHF. In DNA, the CDR3 is TGTGCCAGCAGTGAACTGGACAGCCTTAATTCACCCCTCCACTTT.

This clonotype was seen many times. The CDR3 nucleotides are TGCGCCAGCAACCGGGACTCATACAATGAGCAGTTCTTC. Translation gives CASNRDSYNEQFF. The J gene is TRBJ2-1, the V gene TRBV5-1; weak D call: TRBD2 (6 bases). Trimming shortened V by 6 bases and J by 4 bases, and 11 bases separated the two germline ends. CDR1 is SGHRS and CDR2 is YFSETQ in the germline V gene. The CDR3 runs 13 residues.

This sequence joins TRBV5-1 and TRBJ2-1; the D gene is possibly TRBD1 (6 bases). The germline V gene encodes CDR1 SGHRS and CDR2 YFSETQ. CDR3 length: 14 residues. The V end was cut by 3 bases, the J end by 3 bases, with 10 bases between. CDR3 nucleotide sequence: TGCGCCAGCAGCTCTGGACAGAACTACAATGAGCAGTTCTTC. Translation gives CASSSGQNYNEQFF.

There are a few counts of this clonotype. The chain has TRBV18 and TRBJ1-4; D unresolved. Germline V gives CDR1 KGHSH, CDR2 LQKENI. Trimming removed 3 bases at V and 0 bases at J, with 5 bases between. This CDR3 is 14 amino acids long. This CDR3 reads CASSPQPTNEKLFF. CDR3 DNA: TGTGCCAGCTCACCCCAGCCAACTAATGAAAAACTGTTTTTT.

This clonotype has more than one count but fewer than ten. The CDR3 bases are TGTGCCAGCAGCGTACAGGTGCATGAGCAGTTCTTC. Amino acid sequence: CASSVQVHEQFF. J is TRBJ2-1 and V is TRBV7-2, with a possible D match to TRBD1 (5 bases). The germline gives CDR1 SGHTA, CDR2 FQGNSA. Trimming took off 5 bases at V and 8 bases at J, with 10 bases between the two ends. CDR3 length: 12 amino acids.

This rearrangement joins TRBV20-1 to TRBJ2-1, with TRBD1 as a possible D gene (6 bases). Germline V CDR1 and CDR2: DFQATT, SNEGSKA (reference sequence). V gave up 6 bases and J gave up 3 bases, with 18 bases separating them. This CDR3 comprises 15 residues. This CDR3 reads CSAYPRDMSYNEQFF. The CDR3 nucleotides are TGCAGTGCATATCCCCGGGACATGAGCTACAATGAGCAGTTCTTC.

The rearrangement joins TRBV29-1 to TRBJ2-7, with 11 bases matching TRBD1. The CDR3 loop spans 14 amino acids. The V gene's germline CDR1 is SQVTM and CDR2 ANQGSEA. V gave up 6 bases and J gave up 6 bases; unmatched junction bases: 10. The CDR3 sequence is CSVSAGQGGREQYF. The CDR3, as DNA: TGCAGCGTGTCGGCGGGACAGGGGGGCCGCGAGCAGTACTTC.

This clonotype was observed a few times. This chain uses TRBV3-1 with TRBJ2-1; TRBD1 agrees at 8 bases. Germline assignment: CDR1 LGHDT and CDR2 YNNKEL (reference sequence). J was trimmed by 7 bases and V by 3 bases; bases with no gene match: 5. The CDR3 length is 14 residues. CDR3 DNA: TGTGCCAGCAGCCAGCAGGGGGCCTGGAATGAGCAGTTCTTC. Its translation: CASSQQGAWNEQFF.

The chain links TRBV16 to TRBJ2-7; 8 bases are shared with TRBD2. The CDR3 runs to 14 residues. Germline-derived CDR1 and CDR2 are KGHSY and FQNENV. V lost 3 bases to trimming and J lost 7 bases; unmatched junction nucleotides: 8. The CDR3 DNA sequence: TGTGCCAGCAGCCACCAGCGGGAGCGACCGGAGCAGTACTTC. It encodes CASSHQRERPEQYF. The full variable domain, in which reference TRBV16 and TRBJ2-7 provide the parts outside the CDR3, is GEEVAQTPKHLVRGEGQKAKLYCAPIKGHSYVFWYQQVLKNEFKFLISFQNENVFDETGMPKERFSAKCLPNSPCSLEIQATKLEDSAVYFCASSHQRERPEQYFGPGTRLTVT.

This clonotype was observed at least ten times. This chain links TRBV29-1 with TRBJ2-5, with 11 positions matching TRBD1. Losses at the gene ends were 6 bases for V and 0 bases for J; bases not matched to a gene: 3. The length of the CDR3 is 14 residues. Germline CDR1 and CDR2: SQVTM and ANQGSEA. CDR3 region: CSVGDRGYQETQYF. The CDR3 nucleotides are TGCAGCGTCGGGGACAGGGGGTACCAAGAGACCCAGTACTTC.